Each of the 18 T cell receptor beta chains below was sequenced from the same sample in a study of T-cell memory formation after mild COVID-19. TCRdb analysed the 5' RACE reads with MiXCR anew, one entry per CDR3 protein. The table records 150,000 or so distinct CDR3 sequences, roughly 24% of them present only once. Sequenced material: PBMCs or a T cell subset sorted from them (not recorded which). These receptors were obtained from an adult woman who had mild COVID-19 (a few samples of this study predate the infection). Cell type and time point are not known.

This clonotype was detected only a few times. The rearrangement links TRBV4-1 to TRBJ1-2; no firm D call. The CDR3 consists of 15 residues. The germline CDR1 and CDR2 sequences are MGHRA and YSYEKL. V was cut by 4 bases and J by 0 bases, with 12 bases left in between. The CDR3 bases are TGCGCCAGCAGCCGCGAGGAGGAAGCTAACTATGGCTACACCTTC. It codes for CASSREEEANYGYTF.

The rearrangement uses TRBV12-3 or TRBV12-4 and TRBJ1-1; perhaps TRBD1 as D (5 bases). Trimming removed 3 bases from V and 7 bases from J, with 15 bases in between. CDR3 length: 14 amino acids. The chain's CDR3 is CASSFLTAGFEAFF. The CDR3 DNA reads TGTGCCAGCAGTTTCCTGACAGCTGGATTTGAAGCTTTCTTT.

The genes are TRBV12-3 or TRBV12-4 and TRBJ2-7; D perhaps matches TRBD2 (5 bases). The CDR3 runs to 14 residues. With 5 bases removed from V and 0 bases from J, the gap between germline ends came to 11 bases. As DNA, the CDR3 is TGTGCCAGCAGTCCGGGCGGGCTCTCCTACGAGCAGTACTTC. Translated: CASSPGGLSYEQYF.

This chain links TRBV27 with TRBJ2-7, with D uncertain. V was pared by 2 bases and J by 2 bases, with 10 bases between. The CDR3 extends over 14 amino acids. Germline values: CDR1 MNHEY, CDR2 SMNVEV (reference sequence). CDR3: CASSLQTRPYEQYF. As DNA, the CDR3 is TGTGCCAGCAGTTTACAGACACGGCCCTACGAGCAGTACTTC.

The CDR3 loop reads CSVRDRGTDTQYF. CDR3 bases: TGCAGCGTGAGGGACAGGGGAACAGATACGCAGTATTTT. This sequence joins TRBV29-1 and TRBJ2-3, with TRBD1 matching over 10 bases. Germline CDR1 is SQVTM and CDR2 is ANQGSEA. This CDR3 comprises 13 residues. The junction had 3 bases not matched to a gene; V was cut back by 6 bases and J by 3 bases.

This chain uses TRBV15 with TRBJ1-4; the D gene is possibly TRBD1 (6 bases). Trimming shortened V by 5 bases and J by 7 bases, and 11 bases separated the two germline ends. Per the germline V gene, CDR1 is LNHNV and CDR2 is YYDKDF (reference sequence). This CDR3 has 13 residues. CDR3 loop: CATSAGVGEKLFF. The CDR3 DNA reads TGTGCCACCAGCGCAGGGGTCGGTGAAAAACTGTTTTTT.

This clonotype turned up a few times. This chain uses TRBV20-1 with TRBJ2-7; 10 bases align to TRBD2. V trimming: 6 bases; J trimming: 0 bases; junction bases outside the gene matches: 2. The CDR3 is 13 residues long. The germline CDR1 and CDR2 sequences are DFQATT and SNEGSKA (reference sequence). The CDR3 region has the DNA TGCAGTGCCGCTAGCGGGAGCTCCTACGAGCAGTACTTC. It codes for CSAASGSSYEQYF.

CDR3 in amino acids: CAWSGGNRYTGELFF. The CDR3 coding sequence is TGTGCCTGGAGTGGAGGGAATCGGTACACCGGGGAGCTGTTTTTT. The gene calls are TRBV30 and TRBJ2-2, with D tentatively TRBD2 (5 bases). This CDR3 is built from 15 residues. The V gene lost 1 base and the J gene lost 3 bases, with 12 bases spanning the gap. Germline V lookup: CDR1 GTSNPN, CDR2 SVGIG (reference sequence).

V and J are TRBV19 and TRBJ2-4, with D tentatively TRBD2 (5 bases). Germline V lookup: CDR1 LNHDA, CDR2 SQIVND (reference sequence). V was trimmed by 5 bases and J by 5 bases, leaving 22 bases between them. The CDR3 sequence is 17 residues long. CDR3 nucleotides: TGTGCCAGTAGTCTCCTTTTGGCAGTGTCTAGCCAAAACATTCAGTACTTC. As protein: CASSLLLAVSSQNIQYF.

This clonotype was counted only a few times. CDR3 nucleotide sequence: TGTGCCAGCAGCTATTTGCAGGACACAGATACGCAGTATTTT. Translating it yields CASSYLQDTDTQYF. The chain combines TRBV6-5 with TRBJ2-3; D is unclear. The germline V and J ends were trimmed by 6 bases and 2 bases, with 12 bases remaining between them. The germline CDR1 and CDR2 sequences are MNHEY and SVGAGI. There are 14 residues in the CDR3.

This clonotype was recorded a few times. The chain employs TRBV4-1 and TRBJ2-2, with TRBD2 matching 13 bases. The germline CDR1 and CDR2 sequences are MGHRA and YSYEKL. With 5 bases clipped from V and 7 bases from J, the junction kept 1 base outside the gene matches. The CDR3 runs to 14 residues. CDR3 coding DNA: TGCGCCAGCAGCAGGACTAGCGGGAGCGGGGAGCTGTTTTTT. Translated: CASSRTSGSGELFF.

V and J are TRBV12-3 or TRBV12-4 and TRBJ2-1, with D possibly matching TRBD2 (5 bases). CDR3 length: 13 residues. The V and J ends lost 6 bases and 9 bases respectively, with 15 bases between them. The CDR3 DNA follows: TGTGCCAGCAGCGCCCCCAGCGAGGGTGAGCAGTTCTTC. Protein: CASSAPSEGEQFF.

The table lists this clonotype with a few counts. V and J are TRBV27 and TRBJ1-1; 10 bases match TRBD1. Trimming at V came to 2 bases and at J to 3 bases, leaving 6 bases not matched to a gene. CDR1 is MNHEY and CDR2 is SMNVEV in the germline V gene (reference sequence). The CDR3 is made up of 16 amino acids. This CDR3 reads CASSLIPGTGDTEAFF. The CDR3 DNA reads as TGTGCCAGCAGTTTAATACCCGGGACAGGGGACACTGAAGCTTTCTTT.

There are a few counts of this clonotype. The rearrangement links TRBV4-2 to TRBJ1-6; 7 bases map to TRBD1. The V segment lost 0 bases and the J segment 7 bases; nucleotides outside the gene matches: 3. The germline gives CDR1 LGHNA, CDR2 YNFKEQ. CDR3 length: 15 residues. The CDR3 DNA is TGTGCCAGCAGCCAAGAGGCACAGGGGAATTCACCCCTCCACTTT. This translates into CASSQEAQGNSPLHF.

The rearrangement joins TRBV12-3 or TRBV12-4 to TRBJ2-7; TRBD1 aligns across 7 bases. V lost 6 bases, J lost 2 bases, and 7 bases stayed unmatched. The CDR3 is made up of 14 amino acids. The CDR3: CASRLQGPPYEQYF. The CDR3 DNA is TGTGCCAGCAGGCTACAGGGGCCCCCCTACGAGCAGTACTTC.

The rearrangement joins TRBV24-1 to TRBJ2-5; D may match TRBD1 or TRBD2 (5 bases each). Germline CDR1 KGHDR, CDR2 SFDVKD. This CDR3 is 13 amino acids long. V lost 12 bases and J 4 bases, leaving 17 bases between the germline ends. The CDR3: CAVGTPGRETQYF. The CDR3 DNA reads TGTGCCGTCGGCACTCCAGGGAGAGAGACCCAGTACTTC.

The CDR3 nucleotides are TGTGCCAGCTTGGAGGGACAGGGCTACGAGCAGTACTTC. This codes for CASLEGQGYEQYF. The gene calls are TRBV5-5 and TRBJ2-7; the match to TRBD1 covers 9 bases. CDR3 length: 13 amino acids. The germline V gene encodes CDR1 SGHKS and CDR2 YYEKEE (reference sequence). The junction had 5 bases not matched to a gene; V was cut back by 7 bases and J by 3 bases.

The chain employs TRBV15 and TRBJ2-3; D gene ambiguous. CDR1 is LNHNV, CDR2 YYDKDF, per germline (reference sequence). CDR3 length: 16 residues. Between the trimmed V and J ends, which lost 3 bases and 4 bases, there was a span of 17 bases. The CDR3 loop reads CATSSRTQPGADTQYF. The DNA of the CDR3 is TGTGCCACCAGCAGTCGGACCCAACCCGGCGCAGATACGCAGTATTTT.